This T cell receptor beta chain was recorded in a study of cytotoxic CD8 clonotypes in ibrutinib-treated CLL. For the study at large: Response was recorded as partial in approximately 24 patients and complete in 2; at median approximately 65 months, approximately 15 remained remitted and some 12 had progressed. Regarding the study as a whole: Investigators sampled sustained-remission and progressing patients at differing times. Public clonotypes, an uncommon group, contracted or remained stable on treatment. At baseline, clonality was higher than in age-matched healthy donors and correlated with CD8+ counts.

Germline V gene sequence: CDR1 DFQATT, CDR2 SNEGSKA (reference sequence). There are 11 residues in the CDR3. Trimming cost V 6 bases and J 8 bases, with 11 bases left between them. With regard to this clone: Its antigen is not identified.

The repertoire was sequenced with immunoSEQ multiplex PCR; TCRdb's copy has only in-frame clones and lacks some. This sample has 130,000 or so clones, with roughly 77% found just once. V and J are TRBV20-1 and TRBJ2-1; no definite D call. Material: PBMCs, obtained after 12 months of ibrutinib treatment. This TCR was recovered from a human donor with chronic lymphocytic leukemia. The CDR3 sequence is CSASAFDEQFF. The CDR3 nucleotides are TGCAGTGCCTCAGCTTTCGATGAGCAGTTCTTC.